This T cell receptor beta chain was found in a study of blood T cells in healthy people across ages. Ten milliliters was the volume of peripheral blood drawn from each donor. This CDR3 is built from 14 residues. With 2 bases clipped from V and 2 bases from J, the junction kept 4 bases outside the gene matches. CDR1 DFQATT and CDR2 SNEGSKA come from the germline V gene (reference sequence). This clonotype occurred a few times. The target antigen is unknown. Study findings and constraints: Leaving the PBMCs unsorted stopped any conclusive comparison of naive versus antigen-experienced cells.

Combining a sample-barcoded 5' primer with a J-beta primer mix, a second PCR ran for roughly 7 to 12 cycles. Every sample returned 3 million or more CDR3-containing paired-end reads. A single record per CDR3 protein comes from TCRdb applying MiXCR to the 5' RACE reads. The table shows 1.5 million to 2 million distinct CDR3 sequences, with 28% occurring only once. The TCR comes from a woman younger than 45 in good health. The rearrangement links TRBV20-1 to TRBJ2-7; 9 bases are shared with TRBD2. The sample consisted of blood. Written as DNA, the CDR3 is TGCAGTGCTAGATGGGGACTAGCCACCTACGAGCAGTACTTC. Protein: CSARWGLATYEQYF.